This TCR beta chain is from a study of T-cell reconstitution after alpha-beta-depleted transplantation in children. The TCRbeta library incorporated unique molecular identifiers. Via MiXCR, TCRdb re-called the PCR reads, giving one row per CDR3 protein. The repertoire holds about 980,000 distinct CDR3 sequences, with 25% to 35% as singletons. Regarding the study as a whole: About two months after transplant, alpha-beta T cells reportedly came from several hundred expanded graft clones. From newly produced T cells came most of the T-cell counts and diversity one year after transplant.

Only a few counts were recorded for this clonotype. No antigen is known for it. CDR1 and CDR2 from the germline V gene are SGHTA and FQGNSA. The length of the CDR3 is 12 residues. Trimming shortened V by 5 bases and J by 8 bases, and 12 bases separated the two germline ends. The material sequenced was PBMCs, mostly from graft donor cells, taken 360 days after TCRalphabeta/CD19-depleted stem cell transplant. The chain recombines TRBV7-2 with TRBJ2-5; no reliable D call. The TCR was taken from a boy under two years old who had a stem cell transplant for SCID, so the T cells may come from the graft donor. CDR3 amino acids: CASSDTPVTQYF. As DNA, the CDR3 is TGTGCCAGCAGCGACACCCCAGTAACCCAGTACTTC.